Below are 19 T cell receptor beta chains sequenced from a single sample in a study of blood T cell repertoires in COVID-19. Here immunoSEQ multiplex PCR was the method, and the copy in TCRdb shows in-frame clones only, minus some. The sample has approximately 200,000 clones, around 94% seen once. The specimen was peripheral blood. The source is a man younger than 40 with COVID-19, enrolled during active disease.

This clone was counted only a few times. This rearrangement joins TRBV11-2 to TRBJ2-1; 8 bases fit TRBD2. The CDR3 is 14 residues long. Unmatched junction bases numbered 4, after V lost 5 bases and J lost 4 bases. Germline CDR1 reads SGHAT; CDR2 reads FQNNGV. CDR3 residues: CASSQSGGYNEQFF. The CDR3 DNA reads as TGTGCCAGCAGCCAAAGCGGGGGATACAATGAGCAGTTCTTC.

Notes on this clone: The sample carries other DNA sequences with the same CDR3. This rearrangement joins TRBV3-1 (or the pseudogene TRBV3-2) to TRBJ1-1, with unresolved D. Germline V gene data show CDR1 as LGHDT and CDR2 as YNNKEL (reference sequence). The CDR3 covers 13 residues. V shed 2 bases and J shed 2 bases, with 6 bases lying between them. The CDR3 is CASSQTGNTEAFF. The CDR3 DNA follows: TGTGCCAGCAGCCAAACGGGAAACACTGAAGCTTTCTTT.

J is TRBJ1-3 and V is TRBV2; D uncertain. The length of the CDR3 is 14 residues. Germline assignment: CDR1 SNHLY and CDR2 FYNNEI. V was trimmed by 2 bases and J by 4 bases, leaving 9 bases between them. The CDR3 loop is CASSENRGGNTIYF. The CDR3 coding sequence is TGTGCCAGCAGTGAAAATCGAGGCGGAAACACCATATATTTT. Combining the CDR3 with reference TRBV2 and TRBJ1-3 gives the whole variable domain EPEVTQTPSHQVTQMGQEVILRCVPISNHLYFYWYRQILGQKVEFLVSFYNNEISEKSEIFDDQFSVERPDGSNFTLKIRSTKLEDSAMYFCASSENRGGNTIYFGEGSWLTVV.

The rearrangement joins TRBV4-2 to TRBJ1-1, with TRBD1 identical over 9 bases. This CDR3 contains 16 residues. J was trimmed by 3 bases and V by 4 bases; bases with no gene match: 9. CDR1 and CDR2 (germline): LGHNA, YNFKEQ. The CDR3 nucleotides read TGTGCCAGCAGCCGGGGGACAGGGAGCGGAGACACTGAAGCTTTCTTT. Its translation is CASSRGTGSGDTEAFF.

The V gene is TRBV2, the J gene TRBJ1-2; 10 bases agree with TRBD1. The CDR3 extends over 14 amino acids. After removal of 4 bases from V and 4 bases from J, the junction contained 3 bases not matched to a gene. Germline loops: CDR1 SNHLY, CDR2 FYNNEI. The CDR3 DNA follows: TGTGCCAGCAGTGGACAGGGGGCCAGCTATGGCTACACCTTC. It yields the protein CASSGQGASYGYTF.

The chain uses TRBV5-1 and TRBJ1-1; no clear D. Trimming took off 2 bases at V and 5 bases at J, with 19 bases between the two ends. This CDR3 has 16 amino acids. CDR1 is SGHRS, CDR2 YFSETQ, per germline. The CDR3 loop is CASSLNQASGGTEAFF. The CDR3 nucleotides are TGCGCCAGCAGCTTAAACCAGGCCTCAGGTGGGACTGAAGCTTTCTTT.

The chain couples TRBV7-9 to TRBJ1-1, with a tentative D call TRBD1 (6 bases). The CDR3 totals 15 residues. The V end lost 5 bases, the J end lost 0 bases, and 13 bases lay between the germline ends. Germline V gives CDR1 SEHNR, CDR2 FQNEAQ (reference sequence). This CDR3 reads CASSPTGQLNTEAFF. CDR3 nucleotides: TGTGCCAGCAGCCCTACTGGACAGCTGAACACTGAAGCTTTCTTT.

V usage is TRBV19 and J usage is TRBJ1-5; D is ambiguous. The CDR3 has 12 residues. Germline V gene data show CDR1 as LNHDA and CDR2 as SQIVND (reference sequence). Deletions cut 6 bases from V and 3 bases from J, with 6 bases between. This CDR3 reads CASRDINQPQHF. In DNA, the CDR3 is TGTGCCAGTAGAGACATCAATCAGCCCCAGCATTTT.

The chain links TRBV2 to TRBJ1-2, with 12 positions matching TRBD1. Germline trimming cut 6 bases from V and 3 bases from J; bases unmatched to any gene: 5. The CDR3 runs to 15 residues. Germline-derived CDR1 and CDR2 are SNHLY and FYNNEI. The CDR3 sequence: CASRGQGASYYGYTF. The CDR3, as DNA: TGTGCCAGCAGGGGACAGGGGGCCAGTTACTATGGCTACACCTTC.

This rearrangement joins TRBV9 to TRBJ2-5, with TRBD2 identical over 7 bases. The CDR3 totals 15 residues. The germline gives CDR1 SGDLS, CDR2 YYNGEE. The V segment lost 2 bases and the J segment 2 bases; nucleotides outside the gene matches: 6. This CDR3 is CASSVWEGRQETQYF. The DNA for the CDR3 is TGTGCCAGCAGCGTGTGGGAGGGGAGACAAGAGACCCAGTACTTC.

CDR3 amino acids: CASSLTGQGNSPLHF. The CDR3 DNA reads TGTGCCAGCAGCCTTACGGGACAGGGGAATTCACCCCTCCACTTT. The chain combines TRBV3-1 (or the pseudogene TRBV3-2) with TRBJ1-6; 10 nucleotides match TRBD1. Germline values: CDR1 LGHDT, CDR2 YNNKEL (reference sequence). J gave up 7 bases and V 4 bases, and 4 bases lay outside the gene matches. This CDR3 is built from 15 residues.

The CDR3 DNA reads as TGTGCCAGCAGTCAAGCCGGGGTAGCTGGCTACACCTTC. This gives the protein CASSQAGVAGYTF. This chain connects TRBV12-3 or TRBV12-4 to TRBJ1-2, with D unresolved. V gave up 5 bases and J gave up 7 bases, with 14 bases separating them. This CDR3 is 13 amino acids long.

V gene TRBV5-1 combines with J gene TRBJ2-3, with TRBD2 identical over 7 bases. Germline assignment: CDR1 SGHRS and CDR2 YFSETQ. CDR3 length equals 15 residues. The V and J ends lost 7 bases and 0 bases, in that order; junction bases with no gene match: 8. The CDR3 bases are TGCGCCAGCGGACCTAGCGGACTAAGCACAGATACGCAGTATTTT. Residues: CASGPSGLSTDTQYF.

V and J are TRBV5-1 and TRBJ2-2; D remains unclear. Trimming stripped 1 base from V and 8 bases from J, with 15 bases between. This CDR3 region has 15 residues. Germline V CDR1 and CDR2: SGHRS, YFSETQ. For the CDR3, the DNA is TGCGCCAGCAGCTTGAATCTAGGTGGAGAGGGGGAGCTGTTTTTT. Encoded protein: CASSLNLGGEGELFF.

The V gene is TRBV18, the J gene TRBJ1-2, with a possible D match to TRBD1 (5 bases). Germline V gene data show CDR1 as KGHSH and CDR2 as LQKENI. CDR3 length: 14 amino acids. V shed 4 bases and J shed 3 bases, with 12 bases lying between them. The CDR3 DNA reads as TGTGCCAGCTCACGGGCGGGGGATGACTATGGCTACACCTTC. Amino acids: CASSRAGDDYGYTF.

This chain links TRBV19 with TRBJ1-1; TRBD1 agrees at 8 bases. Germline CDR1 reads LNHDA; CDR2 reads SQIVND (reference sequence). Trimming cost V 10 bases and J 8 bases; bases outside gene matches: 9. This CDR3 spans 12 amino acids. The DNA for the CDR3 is TGTGCCACCATCGGACAGGGTGACGAAGCTTTCTTT. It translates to CATIGQGDEAFF.

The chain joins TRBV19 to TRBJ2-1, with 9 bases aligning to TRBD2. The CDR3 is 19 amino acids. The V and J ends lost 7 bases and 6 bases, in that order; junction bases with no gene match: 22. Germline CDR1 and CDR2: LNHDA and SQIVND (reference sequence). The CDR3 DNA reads TGTGCCAGTACCCTATACCACAACCTTGCGGGGGGGGTTGGCAATGAGCAGTTCTTC. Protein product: CASTLYHNLAGGVGNEQFF.

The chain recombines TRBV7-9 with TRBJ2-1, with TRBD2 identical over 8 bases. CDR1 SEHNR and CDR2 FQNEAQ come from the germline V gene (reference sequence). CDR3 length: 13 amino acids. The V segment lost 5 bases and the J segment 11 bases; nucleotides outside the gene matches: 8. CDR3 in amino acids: CASSTSGLDKQFF. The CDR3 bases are TGTGCCAGCAGCACGTCGGGACTAGACAAGCAGTTCTTC.

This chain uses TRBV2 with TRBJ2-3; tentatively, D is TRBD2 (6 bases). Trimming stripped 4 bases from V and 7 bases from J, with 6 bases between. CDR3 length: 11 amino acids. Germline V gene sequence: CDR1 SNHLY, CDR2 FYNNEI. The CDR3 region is CASSGDYTQYF. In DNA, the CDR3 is TGTGCCAGCAGTGGGGACTATACGCAGTATTTT.